This is a list of T cell receptor beta chains from one sample in a study of blood T cell repertoires in COVID-19. The table came from immunoSEQ multiplex PCR; TCRdb's copy has only in-frame clones and leaves some out. The data show roughly 250,000 clones, around 82% seen once. Material: peripheral blood. All receptors come from a woman aged 80 or older with active or convalescent COVID-19. Each CDR3 is given with its conserved first and last residue. Fields, in order: V gene, D gene, J gene, clone size, CDR3 protein, CDR3 DNA. A D gene is named only where the DNA matches it firmly. A clone size is listed for some rows: how often the clone was seen (once, few, many), or a class if it is expanded.

TRBV28	TRBD2	TRBJ2-7	.	CASSVAGGGNEQYF	TGTGCCAGCAGTGTAGCGGGAGGGGGGAACGAGCAGTACTTC
TRBV27	.	TRBJ2-2	once	CASSWAATGELFF	TGTGCCAGCAGCTGGGCTGCGACGGGGGAGCTGTTTTTT
TRBV19	TRBD1	TRBJ1-1	few	CASSTGGGYTEAFF	TGTGCCAGTAGTACAGGGGGAGGATACACTGAAGCTTTCTTT
TRBV5-1	.	TRBJ1-1	.	CASSPNPTGMNTEAFF	TGCGCCAGCAGCCCTAACCCGACAGGCATGAACACTGAAGCTTTCTTT
TRBV19	.	TRBJ1-1	.	CASSILLGNTEAFF	TGTGCCAGTAGTATCCTTCTAGGGAACACTGAAGCTTTCTTT
TRBV5-4	.	TRBJ2-2	once	CASSLAGVNTGELFF	TGTGCCAGCAGCTTGGCGGGGGTGAACACCGGGGAGCTGTTTTTT
TRBV10-3	.	TRBJ1-5	.	CAISESDQVYNQPQHF	TGTGCCATCAGTGAGTCCGATCAGGTTTACAATCAGCCCCAGCATTTT
TRBV10-1	.	TRBJ2-7	.	CASSSSGTYEQYF	TGCGCCAGCAGTTCCTCGGGAACCTACGAGCAGTACTTC
TRBV30	.	TRBJ2-5	.	CAWSVSRGRAYQETQYF	TGTGCCTGGAGTGTTAGTCGAGGCAGGGCTTACCAAGAGACCCAGTACTTC
TRBV2	.	TRBJ2-3	.	CASSEMLPGDTQYF	TGTGCCAGCAGTGAAATGCTCCCCGGGGATACGCAGTATTTT
TRBV30	.	TRBJ2-2	.	CAWVPAGTGELFF	TGTGCCTGGGTGCCGGCGGGCACCGGGGAGCTGTTTTTT